This T cell receptor beta chain was obtained from a study of T cell clonality in common variable immunodeficiency (dated by TCRdb to between 2014 and 2017). Many counts were recorded for this clone. Its cognate antigen has yet to be identified. The read ends 3 residues shy of where the CDR3 ends; the end is completed using the germline J gene. The study at large found these results: TCRbeta clonality was higher in CVID subjects than in healthy controls (t-test p = 0.018), and the increase was most characteristic of about a third of subjects. Even though DNA input was equal, the average per sample came to approximately 74,000 unique sequences for controls compared with around 32,000 for CVID samples. CVID TCRbeta sequences reportedly showed fewer deletions and N-nucleotide insertions and lacked highly modified clones with 13 or more V deletions. Correlations between repertoire features and clinical complications were limited by patient heterogeneity within the CVID cohort. It was noted by the authors that sequencing of the repertoires of T cell subpopulations would be needed to clarify the cause of the increased clonality in CVID. CVID subjects shared fewer TCRbeta clones with each other than healthy controls did (p < 0.0001).

Equivalent amounts of genomic DNA from CVID and control samples were used as sequencing input. For every sample, a 60 bp segment covering the rearranged TCRbeta CDR3 region was amplified and then sequenced. TCRbeta amplification used the immunoSEQ assay, a bias-corrected multiplex PCR with high-throughput sequencing. From the authors' description of their analysis: Every unique nucleotide sequence counted as a clone and was annotated with V, D and J genes, copy number and frequency. Sequences were labeled productive if in frame, and non-productive if out of frame or containing stop codons. Clonality was calculated from Shannon's entropy as previously described. The predicted amino acid sequences of productive clones were used to derive mean CDR3 Kyte-Doolittle hydropathy. Using the R hclust function, scaled V gene usage was clustered hierarchically with Manhattan distance and complete linkage. Clone sharing by CDR3 amino acid sequence was assessed by resampling 12 repertoires per group over 100 rounds. The repertoires were screened for approximately 72 published EBV-specific TCRbeta sequences and approximately 230 published CMV-specific TCRbeta sequences. A couple of CVID samples that yielded fewer than 10,000 sequences were excluded from the analysis, so approximately 40 CVID repertoires were retained. TCRdb re-hosts the immuneACCESS table, in-frame sequences only. Its copies lack some clones; in the studies checked, an unresolved V gene accounts for under half of them, and the cause for the rest is not known. That table furnishes V, J and clone size, whereas the DNA furnished D and trimming. In this sample the table shows over 40,000 clones, and no singletons are among them. The top ten clonotypes cover about 5.9% of the sample.

From the cysteine up to the phenylalanine, the CDR3 has a length of 14 residues. The DNA covers only part of the CDR3, 33 bases in frame from base 1. V and J are truncated by 3 bases and 4 bases respectively, leaving an intervening sequence of 9 bases. CDR1 is given as KGHSH and CDR2 as LQKENI, both from the germline V gene. Most CVID patients and most healthy controls were of Caucasian heritage. Heparinized peripheral whole blood samples of 5 to 8 ml were collected from each donor. TCRbeta CDR3 repertoires were sequenced from genomic DNA of adults with common variable immune deficiency (CVID) and healthy adult controls. The control group comprised 22 healthy adult volunteers, approximately 12 female and approximately 10 male, aged about 23 to 75 years with a mean age of around 37. Diluted blood was density-centrifuged over Hypaque 1077 or Ficoll-Paque to isolate peripheral blood mononuclear cells. Genomic DNA was obtained from unsorted mononuclear cells through either Qiagen column purification or a centrifugation-based method.

Sequencing was done on a sample of peripheral blood mononuclear cells. This receptor chain uses TRBV18 and TRBJ2-2, with TRBD1 as a weak D call on 5 bases. The receptor comes from a person aged 18-70 years in good health. This receptor has the CDR3 CASSPARVTGELFF. The sequenced CDR3 bases are TGTGCCAGCTCACCTGCCAGGGTCACCGGGGAG.